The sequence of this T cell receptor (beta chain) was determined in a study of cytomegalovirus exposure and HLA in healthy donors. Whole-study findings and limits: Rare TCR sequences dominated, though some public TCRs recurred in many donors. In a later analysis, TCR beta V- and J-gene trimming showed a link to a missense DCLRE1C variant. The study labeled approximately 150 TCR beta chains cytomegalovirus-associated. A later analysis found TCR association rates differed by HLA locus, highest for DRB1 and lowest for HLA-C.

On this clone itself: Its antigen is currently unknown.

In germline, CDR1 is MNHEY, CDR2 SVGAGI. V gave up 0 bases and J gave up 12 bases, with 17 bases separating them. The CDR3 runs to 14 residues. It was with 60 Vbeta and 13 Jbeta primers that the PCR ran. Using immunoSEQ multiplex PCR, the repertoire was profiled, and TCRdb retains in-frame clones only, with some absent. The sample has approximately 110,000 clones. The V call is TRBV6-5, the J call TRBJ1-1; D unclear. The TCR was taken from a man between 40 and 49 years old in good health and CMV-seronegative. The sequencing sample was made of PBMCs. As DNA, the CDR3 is TGTGCCAGCAGTTACTCGGCCACCTCGATCCCACCTTTCTTT. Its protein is CASSYSATSIPPFF.